The 12 T cell receptor beta chains below all came from one sample that was sequenced in a study of T-cell memory formation after mild COVID-19. TCRdb passed the 5' RACE reads through MiXCR, listing each CDR3 protein once. The sample includes 250,000 to 350,000 distinct CDR3 sequences, 15% to 20% seen only once; the top ten take roughly 25%. The specimen sequenced was PBMCs or a T cell subset sorted from them (not recorded which). These TCRs come from a man younger than 35 who had mild COVID-19 (a few samples of this study predate the infection). Cell type and time point are not known.

This clonotype occurred a few times. J is TRBJ2-1 and V is TRBV7-8, with 11 bases matching TRBD2. The CDR3 is 16 residues long. The J segment lost 3 bases and the V segment lost 1 base, leaving 2 bases of the junction unmatched. CDR1 and CDR2 from the germline V gene are SGHVS and FQNEAQ. The CDR3 loop reads CASSLEGLAVYNEQFF. The CDR3 DNA reads TGTGCCAGCAGCTTAGAGGGACTAGCGGTCTACAATGAGCAGTTCTTC. Supplemented by reference TRBV7-8 and TRBJ2-1, the full variable domain reads GAGVSQSPRYKVAKRGQDVALRCDPISGHVSLFWYQQALGQGPEFLTYFQNEAQLDKSGLPSDRFFAERPEGSVSTLKIQRTQQEDSAVYLCASSLEGLAVYNEQFFGPGTRLTVL.

The gene calls are TRBV5-1 and TRBJ1-5; 9 bases match TRBD1. From germline, CDR1 is SGHRS and CDR2 YFSETQ. The CDR3 has 15 amino acids. The J segment lost 1 base and the V segment lost 3 bases, leaving 2 bases of the junction unmatched. CDR3 loop: CASSWGTGSNQPQHF. DNA for the CDR3: TGCGCCAGCAGCTGGGGGACAGGGAGCAATCAGCCCCAGCATTTT.

This chain connects TRBV9 to TRBJ1-3; D not certain. The V end was cut by 5 bases, the J end by 2 bases, with 11 bases between. This CDR3 comprises 14 residues. Per the germline V gene, CDR1 is SGDLS and CDR2 is YYNGEE. CDR3 sequence reads: CASSVDYPGNTIYF. CDR3 in DNA: TGTGCCAGCAGTGTGGACTACCCTGGAAACACCATATATTTT.

The genes are TRBV10-3 and TRBJ1-6, with D unresolved. Germline CDR1 reads ENHRY; CDR2 reads SYGVKD. Trimming pared 6 bases from V and 0 bases from J, leaving 9 bases between. The CDR3 sequence is 15 residues long. The CDR3 here is CAIRTESSYNSPLHF. The CDR3 region has the DNA TGTGCCATCAGGACCGAGAGCTCCTATAATTCACCCCTCCACTTT.

V gene TRBV14 combines with J gene TRBJ1-4, with D perhaps matching TRBD1 (5 bases). CDR1 and CDR2 (germline): SGHDN, FVKESK. Trimming took 4 bases from V and 10 from J, leaving 22 bases between them. This CDR3 has 16 residues. The CDR3 is CASSPQGRMGLGKLFF. The CDR3 DNA reads TGTGCCAGCAGCCCCCAGGGAAGGATGGGGCTAGGAAAACTGTTTTTT.

This clonotype was counted only a few times. V gene TRBV10-3 combines with J gene TRBJ2-7, with 7 bases that match TRBD1. Unmatched junction bases numbered 7, after V lost 2 bases and J lost 6 bases. Germline V lookup: CDR1 ENHRY, CDR2 SYGVKD. The CDR3 covers 14 residues. The CDR3 protein is CAISELDRKFEQYF. The CDR3 nucleotides read TGTGCCATCAGTGAGCTGGACAGGAAATTCGAGCAGTACTTC.

The V and J genes are TRBV25-1 and TRBJ2-3; D gene ambiguous. Germline CDR1 is MGHDK and CDR2 is SYGVNS. This CDR3 is built from 15 residues. Trimming cost V 1 base and J 0 bases, with 8 bases left between them. The CDR3 coding sequence is TGTGCCAGCAGTGAATTAGGATTGAGCACAGATACGCAGTATTTT. The encoded protein is CASSELGLSTDTQYF. Looking up the rest from reference TRBV25-1 and TRBJ2-3 gives the full variable domain: EADIYQTPRYLVIGTGKKITLECSQTMGHDKMYWYQQDPGMELHLIHYSYGVNSTEKGDLSSESTVSRIRTEHFPLTLESARPSHTSQYLCASSELGLSTDTQYFGPGTRLTVL.

V and J are TRBV12-3 or TRBV12-4 and TRBJ1-4; 9 bases agree with TRBD1. Trimming cost V 0 bases and J 16 bases; bases outside gene matches: 6. CDR3 length: 13 amino acids. The CDR3, as DNA: TGTGCCAGCAGTTTAGCGCTGGAGGGACAGGGGTTTTTT. This gives the protein CASSLALEGQGFF.

The chain employs TRBV7-2 and TRBJ2-2; no reliable D call. Germline assignment: CDR1 SGHTA and CDR2 FQGNSA. The germline V and J ends were trimmed by 4 bases and 8 bases, with 11 bases remaining between them. This CDR3 is built from 13 residues. CDR3 amino acids: CASSSPPQGELFF. CDR3 DNA sequence: TGTGCCAGCAGCTCACCCCCCCAGGGGGAGCTGTTTTTT.

V and J are TRBV12-3 or TRBV12-4 and TRBJ1-5; D is uncertain. Trimming removed 6 bases from V and 1 base from J, with 7 bases in between. This CDR3 has 13 amino acids. The CDR3 reads CASSALSNQPQHF. The DNA for the CDR3 is TGTGCCAGCAGCGCACTCAGCAATCAGCCCCAGCATTTT.

The CDR3 region has the DNA TGTGCCAGCAGTGGGGGAGGGGTAGAGACCCAGTACTTC. This encodes CASSGGGVETQYF. The gene calls are TRBV6-1 and TRBJ2-5; 7 nucleotides match TRBD2. V gave up 4 bases and J gave up 4 bases; unmatched junction bases: 3. In germline, CDR1 is MNHNS, CDR2 SASEGT. There are 13 residues in the CDR3.

Written as DNA, the CDR3 is TGTGCCAGCAGTGGCCCAGGACCACTTTCGAACACTGAAGCTTTCTTT. Its protein is CASSGPGPLSNTEAFF. V gene TRBV6-1 combines with J gene TRBJ1-1; D is unclear. This CDR3 has 16 amino acids. Germline values: CDR1 MNHNS, CDR2 SASEGT. Deletions cut 4 bases from V and 1 base from J, with 16 bases between.